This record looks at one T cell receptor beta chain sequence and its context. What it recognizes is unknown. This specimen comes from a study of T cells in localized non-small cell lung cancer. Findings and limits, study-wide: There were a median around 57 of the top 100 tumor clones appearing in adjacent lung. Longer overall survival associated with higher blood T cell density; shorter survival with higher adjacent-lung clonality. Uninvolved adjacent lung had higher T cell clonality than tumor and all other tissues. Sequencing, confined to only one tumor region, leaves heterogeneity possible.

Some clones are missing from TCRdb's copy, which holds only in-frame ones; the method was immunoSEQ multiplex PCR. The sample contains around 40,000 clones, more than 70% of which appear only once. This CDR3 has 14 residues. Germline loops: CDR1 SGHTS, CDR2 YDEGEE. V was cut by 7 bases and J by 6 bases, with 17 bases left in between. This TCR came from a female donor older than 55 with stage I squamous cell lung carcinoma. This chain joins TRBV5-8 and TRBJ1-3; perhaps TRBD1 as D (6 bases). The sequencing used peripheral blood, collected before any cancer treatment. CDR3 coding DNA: TGTGCCAGCGCCCGGACAGCGCCTTTAAACACCATATATTTT. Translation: CASARTAPLNTIYF.